This record concerns one T cell receptor (beta chain) sequence. V lost 7 bases to trimming and J lost 2 bases; unmatched junction nucleotides: 4. The CDR3 totals 14 residues. CDR1 and CDR2 from the germline V gene are SGHTA and FQGNSA. The sample is drawn from a study of blood T cell repertoires in COVID-19. As for the study in general: The origin of the acute and convalescent COVID-19 samples was the United States, Italy and Spain. PBMCs, B-cell-depleted T cells, or T cells provided the cDNA or gDNA that made up the material.

Authors' data handling: Nucleated cell number was recorded as an estimate derived from reference gene primer amplification. The protocol was immunoSEQ multiplex PCR, while the TCRdb copy is restricted to in-frame clones and leaves out a portion. V, J and clone size are those of that table, while D and trimming were read from the DNA. The table records approximately 170,000 clones, roughly nine tenths of them present only once. The TCR sequence derives from a woman between 65 and 79 years old with acute or convalescent COVID-19. V usage is TRBV7-2 and J usage is TRBJ2-3; TRBD1 matches at 9 bases. The sequencing input was peripheral blood. The CDR3 is CASKDRGSTDTQYF. CDR3 sequence (DNA): TGTGCCAGCAAGGACAGGGGTTCCACAGATACGCAGTATTTT.